The T cell receptor (beta chain) described here comes from a study of early T cells in non-severe SARS-CoV-2 infection. TCRdb called the 5' RACE reads again in MiXCR, with one record for every CDR3 protein. The sample includes about 72,000 distinct CDR3 sequences, 10% of them seen just once. About this clonotype itself: The target antigen is unknown.

Study-wide results and limits: Clonotype matching in VDJdb favored anti-spike CD8 responses and did not capture private and CD4 specificities.

The sequence was collected from an adult who was a healthcare worker with PCR-confirmed SARS-CoV-2 infection or an uninfected control (not recorded which). Sample: whole blood, taken at baseline.

CDR3 loop: CATSGSGGPDTQYF. The DNA for the CDR3 is TGTGCCACCAGTGGTAGCGGGGGCCCAGATACGCAGTATTTT. J is TRBJ2-3 and V is TRBV24-1, with TRBD2 matching 9 bases. Germline V gene data show CDR1 as KGHDR and CDR2 as SFDVKD. The length of the CDR3 is 14 residues. Germline trimming cut 5 bases from V and 4 bases from J; bases unmatched to any gene: 3.